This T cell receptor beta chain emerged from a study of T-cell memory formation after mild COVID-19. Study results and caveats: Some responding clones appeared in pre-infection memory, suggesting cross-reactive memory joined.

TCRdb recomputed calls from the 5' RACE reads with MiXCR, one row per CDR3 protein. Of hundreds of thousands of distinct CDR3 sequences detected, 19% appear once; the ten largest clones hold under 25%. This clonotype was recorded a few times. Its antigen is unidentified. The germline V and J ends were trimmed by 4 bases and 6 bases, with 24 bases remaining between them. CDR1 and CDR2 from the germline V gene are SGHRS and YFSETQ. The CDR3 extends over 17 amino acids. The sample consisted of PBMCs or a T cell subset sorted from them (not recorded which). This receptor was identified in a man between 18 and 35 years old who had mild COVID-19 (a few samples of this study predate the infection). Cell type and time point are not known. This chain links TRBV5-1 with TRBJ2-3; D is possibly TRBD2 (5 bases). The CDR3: CASSPGIQSGSRDTQYF. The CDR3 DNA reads TGCGCCAGCAGCCCCGGAATCCAAAGCGGATCCAGGGATACGCAGTATTTT. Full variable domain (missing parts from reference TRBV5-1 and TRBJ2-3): KAGVTQTPRYLIKTRGQQVTLSCSPISGHRSVSWYQQTPGQGLQFLFEYFSETQRNKGNFPGRFSGRQFSNSRSEMNVSTLELGDSALYLCASSPGIQSGSRDTQYFGPGTRLTVL.